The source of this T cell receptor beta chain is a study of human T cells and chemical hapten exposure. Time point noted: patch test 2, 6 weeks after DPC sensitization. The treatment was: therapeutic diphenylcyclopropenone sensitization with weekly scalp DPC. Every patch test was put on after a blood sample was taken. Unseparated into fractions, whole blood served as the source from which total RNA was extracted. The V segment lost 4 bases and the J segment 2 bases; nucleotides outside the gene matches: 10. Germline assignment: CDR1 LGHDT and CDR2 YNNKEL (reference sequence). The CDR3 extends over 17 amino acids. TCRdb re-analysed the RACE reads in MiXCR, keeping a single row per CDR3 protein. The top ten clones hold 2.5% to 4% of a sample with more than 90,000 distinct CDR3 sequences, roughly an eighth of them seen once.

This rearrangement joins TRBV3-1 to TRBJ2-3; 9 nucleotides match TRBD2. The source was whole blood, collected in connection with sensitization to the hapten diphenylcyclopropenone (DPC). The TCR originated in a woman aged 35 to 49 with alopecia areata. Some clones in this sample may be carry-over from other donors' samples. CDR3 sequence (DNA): TGTGCCAGCAGCCTCCTCGGCGGGGGGGAGATCACAGATACGCAGTATTTT. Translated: CASSLLGGGEITDTQYF.